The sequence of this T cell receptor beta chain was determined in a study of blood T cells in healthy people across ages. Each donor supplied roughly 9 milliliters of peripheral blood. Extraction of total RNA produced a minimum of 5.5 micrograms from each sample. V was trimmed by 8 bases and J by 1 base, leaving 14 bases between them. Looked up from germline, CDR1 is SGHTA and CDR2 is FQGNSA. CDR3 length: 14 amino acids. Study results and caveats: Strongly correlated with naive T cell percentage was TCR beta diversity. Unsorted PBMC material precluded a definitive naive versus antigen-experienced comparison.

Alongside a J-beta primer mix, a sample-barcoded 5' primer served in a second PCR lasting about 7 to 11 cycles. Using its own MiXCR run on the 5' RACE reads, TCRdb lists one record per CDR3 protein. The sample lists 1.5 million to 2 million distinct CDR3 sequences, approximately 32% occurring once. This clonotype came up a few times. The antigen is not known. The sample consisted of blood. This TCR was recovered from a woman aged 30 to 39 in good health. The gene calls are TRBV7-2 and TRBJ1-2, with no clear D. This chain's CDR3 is CASRLKGDNYGYTF. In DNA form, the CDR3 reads TGTGCCAGCCGATTGAAGGGCGATAACTATGGCTACACCTTC.